This TCR beta chain was observed in a study of T cell clonality in common variable immunodeficiency. Whole-study results and caveats: Common variable immunodeficiency TCR beta sequences reportedly had fewer deletions and N-nucleotide insertions.

Trimming shortened V by 3 bases and J by 2 bases, and 7 bases separated the two germline ends. CDR1 is SGHNT and CDR2 is YENEEA in the germline V gene. The CDR3 contains 13 residues. This clone was observed at least ten times. Its target is unknown. Read coverage stops 3 residues before the CDR3 terminus; the germline J gene supplies the remainder. Different DNA sequences within this sample yield the same CDR3. TCRdb's table, derived via immunoSEQ multiplex PCR, lists solely in-frame clones and lacks some. The data show tens of thousands of clones, with none appearing a single time. The sequencing sample was made of peripheral blood mononuclear cells. The clonotype was recovered from a human donor with common variable immunodeficiency. V is TRBV11-3 and J is TRBJ1-1; D ambiguous. CDR3: CASSLTRNTEAFF. The DNA read from the CDR3 is TGTGCCAGCAGCTTGACACGTAACACTGAA.